Each of the 21 T cell receptor beta chains below was sequenced from the same sample in a study of CD8+ T cells in alopecia areata (dated by TCRdb to the late 2010s). The library was generated by the immunoSEQ multiplex PCR assay. For TCR sequencing, RNA was extracted from every sample and reverse transcribed into cDNA to serve as template. TCRdb took over this immuneACCESS table, retaining in-frame rearrangements with V and J assigned. Such tables are incomplete; in checked studies, under half of the missing clones stem from an unresolved V gene, and the remainder is unexplained. The sample contains 150,000 to 200,000 clones, approximately 56% of them found a single time. Roughly 14% of the sample comes from the top ten. What this sample's time point label stands for: baseline before oral tofacitinib. The sequences come from CD4+ T cells sorted from blood, collected at week 0. The source of these receptors is a human donor with alopecia areata.

The chain links TRBV6-1 to TRBJ1-1; D gene uncertain. Trimming cost V 6 bases and J 6 bases, with 17 bases left between them. The germline CDR1 and CDR2 sequences are MNHNS and SASEGT. This CDR3 comprises 14 residues. CDR3 in amino acids: CASRLFGVNPEAFF. The CDR3 region has the DNA TGTGCCAGCAGGCTCTTTGGAGTAAACCCTGAAGCTTTCTTT.

The chain joins TRBV4-2 to TRBJ2-7; possibly TRBD1 for D (6 bases). Germline V lookup: CDR1 LGHNA, CDR2 YNFKEQ. The CDR3 length is 15 residues. V lost 3 bases, J lost 0 bases, and 12 bases lay in between. The CDR3 reads CASSHEQGSSYEQYF. In DNA, the CDR3 is TGTGCCAGCAGCCACGAACAGGGTAGCTCCTACGAGCAGTACTTC.

The chain recombines TRBV4-1 with TRBJ2-3; D is unresolved. The CDR3 runs to 13 residues. The V end lost 6 bases, the J end lost 2 bases, and 9 bases lay between the germline ends. Germline V gene data show CDR1 as MGHRA and CDR2 as YSYEKL. The CDR3 sequence is CASSHPDTDTQYF. For the CDR3, the DNA is TGCGCCAGCAGTCACCCAGACACAGATACGCAGTATTTT.

The chain employs TRBV29-1 and TRBJ2-3; D might be TRBD2 (5 bases). The germline V and J ends were trimmed by 7 bases and 4 bases, with 15 bases remaining between them. Germline values: CDR1 SQVTM, CDR2 ANQGSEA. The CDR3 is 13 residues long. CDR3 sequence (DNA): TGCAGCGCAGGACTCGCGAGCGCAGATACGCAGTATTTT. Its translation: CSAGLASADTQYF.

The genes are TRBV5-1 and TRBJ2-7, with 10 positions matching TRBD2. Germline loops: CDR1 SGHRS, CDR2 YFSETQ. The CDR3 extends over 15 amino acids. Trimming took 0 bases from V and 2 from J; bases not matched to a gene: 2. CDR3 amino acids: CASSLEGTSAYEQYF. The CDR3, as DNA: TGCGCCAGCAGCTTGGAGGGGACTAGCGCCTACGAGCAGTACTTC.

The chain carries TRBV27 and TRBJ1-5; TRBD1 matches 11 bases. V trimming: 5 bases; J trimming: 3 bases; junction bases outside the gene matches: 9. Looked up from germline, CDR1 is MNHEY and CDR2 is SMNVEV (reference sequence). The CDR3 has 17 amino acids. The CDR3 sequence: CASSLFGTGGLNQPQHF. The CDR3 nucleotides are TGTGCCAGCAGTCTCTTCGGGACAGGGGGACTCAATCAGCCCCAGCATTTT.

V usage is TRBV29-1 and J usage is TRBJ2-7; the D is unclear. There are 12 residues in the CDR3. Germline CDR1 and CDR2: SQVTM and ANQGSEA. The CDR3 region has the DNA TGCAGTGCCTGGGTCATGGGCTACGAGCAGTACTTC. It yields the protein CSAWVMGYEQYF.

This clone occurred a few times. This sequence joins TRBV7-9 and TRBJ2-3; 9 bases are shared with TRBD1. Germline loops: CDR1 SEHNR, CDR2 FQNEAQ (reference sequence). The CDR3 consists of 15 residues. V lost 3 bases, J lost 4 bases, and 5 bases stayed unmatched. The CDR3 spells CASSFLGQGSDTQYF. CDR3 DNA sequence: TGTGCCAGCAGCTTCCTGGGACAGGGATCAGATACGCAGTATTTT.

The rearrangement uses TRBV6-1 and TRBJ1-2, with no clear D. Germline V CDR1 and CDR2: MNHNS, SASEGT. V shed 7 bases and J shed 5 bases, with 11 bases lying between them. The CDR3 sequence is 12 residues long. CDR3 DNA: TGTGCCAGCACCGCCGACGCGTATGGCTACACCTTC. This codes for CASTADAYGYTF.

V usage is TRBV29-1 and J usage is TRBJ2-7; 9 nucleotides match TRBD2. CDR1 is SQVTM and CDR2 is ANQGSEA in the germline V gene. V gave up 2 bases and J gave up 6 bases; unmatched junction bases: 8. This CDR3 has 14 amino acids. The CDR3: CSVERTSASTEQYF. The CDR3 nucleotides read TGCAGCGTTGAAAGGACTAGCGCTTCCACCGAGCAGTACTTC.

This rearrangement joins TRBV29-1 to TRBJ1-1, with a possible D match to TRBD1 (6 bases). This CDR3 contains 11 residues. Germline CDR1 reads SQVTM; CDR2 reads ANQGSEA. V shed 6 bases and J shed 7 bases, with 12 bases lying between them. CDR3: CSVGDKNEAFF. The DNA for the CDR3 is TGCAGCGTCGGGGACAAAAATGAAGCTTTCTTT.

This chain joins TRBV7-8 and TRBJ2-5; D is unclear. CDR1 and CDR2 from the germline V gene are SGHVS and FQNEAQ. The ends were cut back, 1 base at V and 2 bases at J, with 5 bases in the middle. The CDR3 spans 13 residues. This CDR3 is CASSLDRQETQYF. The CDR3 DNA sequence: TGTGCCAGCAGCTTAGACAGACAAGAGACCCAGTACTTC.

This clone was seen only once. The chain employs TRBV15 and TRBJ2-5, with TRBD2 matching 8 bases. Germline V gene sequence: CDR1 LNHNV, CDR2 YYDKDF (reference sequence). The V and J ends lost 4 bases and 5 bases, in that order; junction bases with no gene match: 12. The CDR3 has 16 amino acids. The CDR3 nucleotides read TGTGCCACCAGCAAGGTTGGCGGGGGGACCTCGGAGACCCAGTACTTC. Translation gives CATSKVGGGTSETQYF.

The chain has TRBV30 and TRBJ1-5; TRBD1 might be the D (6 bases). This CDR3 has 13 amino acids. Germline V gene sequence: CDR1 GTSNPN, CDR2 SVGIG (reference sequence). Deletions cut 0 bases from V and 5 bases from J, with 8 bases between. CDR3 coding DNA: TGTGCCTGGAGTGTACAGGGTCATCAGCCCCAGCATTTT. It encodes CAWSVQGHQPQHF.

The gene calls are TRBV30 and TRBJ1-1; D unclear. Germline loops: CDR1 GTSNPN, CDR2 SVGIG (reference sequence). The V end was cut by 0 bases, the J end by 4 bases, with 6 bases between. This CDR3 contains 12 residues. CDR3 amino acids: CAWSVSGTEAFF. CDR3 DNA sequence: TGTGCCTGGAGTGTATCCGGCACTGAAGCTTTCTTT.

V gene TRBV5-1 combines with J gene TRBJ2-3, with 13 bases lining up with TRBD2. V lost 4 bases, J lost 8 bases, and 7 bases stayed unmatched. The CDR3 is made up of 15 amino acids. CDR1 is SGHRS and CDR2 is YFSETQ in the germline V gene. CDR3 region: CASSLGTSGAVTQYF. The CDR3 DNA reads as TGCGCCAGCAGCCTCGGGACTAGCGGGGCGGTTACGCAGTATTTT.

This clone turned up a few times. This chain joins TRBV7-2 and TRBJ1-1, with D hard to call. CDR1 and CDR2 from the germline V gene are SGHTA and FQGNSA. This CDR3 is 14 amino acids long. With 5 bases removed from V and 1 base from J, the gap between germline ends came to 11 bases. CDR3 region: CASSPRTRNTEAFF. The CDR3 DNA reads as TGTGCCAGCAGCCCACGGACGAGGAACACTGAAGCTTTCTTT.

This chain uses TRBV15 with TRBJ2-5, with TRBD2 matching over 8 bases. The J segment lost 5 bases and the V segment lost 0 bases, leaving 14 bases of the junction unmatched. This CDR3 comprises 18 residues. CDR1 is LNHNV and CDR2 is YYDKDF in the germline V gene (reference sequence). This CDR3 reads CATSRDLGGGSGWETQYF. The DNA of the CDR3 is TGTGCCACCAGCAGAGATCTCGGCGGGGGGTCGGGATGGGAGACCCAGTACTTC.

V gene TRBV14 combines with J gene TRBJ1-1, with D possibly matching TRBD1 (5 bases). Between the trimmed V and J ends, which lost 3 bases and 1 base, there was a span of 12 bases. Looked up from germline, CDR1 is SGHDN and CDR2 is FVKESK. CDR3 length: 15 amino acids. CDR3 DNA sequence: TGTGCCAGCAGCCACACCGGGACGAAGAACACTGAAGCTTTCTTT. Residues: CASSHTGTKNTEAFF. The complete variable domain, with remaining parts taken from reference TRBV14 and TRBJ1-1, reads EAGVTQFPSHSVIEKGQTVTLRCDPISGHDNLYWYRRVMGKEIKFLLHFVKESKQDESGMPNNRFLAERTGGTYSTLKVQPAELEDSGVYFCASSHTGTKNTEAFFGQGTRLTVV.

The V gene is TRBV4-1, the J gene TRBJ2-5; D is undetermined. Trimming cost V 1 base and J 4 bases, with 7 bases left between them. Germline lookup yields CDR1 MGHRA and CDR2 YSYEKL. The CDR3 runs to 13 residues. The CDR3 DNA follows: TGCGCCAGCAGCCAAGGGGGAAGAGAGACCCAGTACTTC. It specifies CASSQGGRETQYF.

This clone was counted a single time. The chain links TRBV7-9 to TRBJ2-1; 9 nucleotides line up with TRBD2. CDR3 size: 15 residues. The germline CDR1 and CDR2 sequences are SEHNR and FQNEAQ (reference sequence). J gave up 3 bases and V 5 bases, and 5 bases lay outside the gene matches. CDR3: CASSRASGDYNEQFF. The CDR3 region has the DNA TGTGCCAGCAGCAGAGCTAGCGGGGACTACAATGAGCAGTTCTTC.